The rows below give T cell receptor beta chains drawn from one sample of a study of cytomegalovirus exposure and HLA in healthy donors. Only in-frame clones appear in the TCRdb table, and some are missing; sequencing was by immunoSEQ multiplex PCR. The table has roughly 120,000 clones, 15% seen once. Material for sequencing was PBMCs. All receptors come from a young woman in good health and CMV-seronegative. CDR3s include the opening cysteine and the closing phenylalanine or tryptophan. A D gene is named only where the DNA matches it firmly. Clone size appears in some rows only: once, few, many, or a class for an expanded clone.

>-|TRBJ1-1|TRBV2|-
CASSDWGGNTEAFF
TGTGCCAGCAGTGATTGGGGAGGGAACACTGAAGCTTTCTTT
>few|TRBJ1-1|TRBV6-1|TRBD1
CASSLQGYTEAFF
TGTGCCAGCAGTCTACAGGGGTACACTGAAGCTTTCTTT
>few|TRBJ2-3|TRBV2|TRBD2
CASSPLAGVKDKQYF
TGTGCCAGCAGCCCCCTAGCGGGGGTGAAGGATAAGCAGTATTTT
>few|TRBJ2-5|TRBV7-8|TRBD2
CASSSPSGRRGIQETQYF
TGTGCCAGCAGCTCCCCCAGCGGGAGACGGGGCATCCAAGAGACCCAGTACTTC
>-|TRBJ2-7|TRBV28|TRBD1
CASSSETGREQYF
TGTGCCAGCAGTTCCGAGACAGGGCGGGAGCAGTACTTC
>-|TRBJ1-1|TRBV10-2|-
CASSESVGRVNTEAFF
TGCGCCAGCAGTGAGTCGGTGGGCAGGGTGAACACTGAAGCTTTCTTT
>few|TRBJ2-2|TRBV7-2|-
CASSFTGPGELFF
TGTGCCAGCAGCTTTACAGGGCCCGGGGAGCTGTTTTTT
>-|TRBJ2-3|TRBV4-3|TRBD2
CASSQAASGGGAQYF
TGCGCCAGCAGCCAAGCGGCTAGCGGGGGGGGCGCGCAGTATTTT
>few|TRBJ2-1|TRBV7-9|-
CASRRTQDNEQFF
TGTGCCAGCAGACGGACACAAGACAATGAGCAGTTCTTC
>few|TRBJ2-2|TRBV21-1|-
CASSKVQREGSGELFF
TGTGCCAGCAGCAAAGTGCAGCGGGAGGGCTCTGGGGAGCTGTTTTTT
>few|TRBJ1-1|TRBV28|-
CASRGLGRNTEAFF
TGTGCCAGCAGAGGCCTGGGGCGTAACACTGAAGCTTTCTTT
>-|TRBJ1-1|TRBV10-3|TRBD1
CAISATRDRGLNTEAFF
TGTGCCATCAGTGCGACCCGGGACAGGGGGCTGAACACTGAAGCTTTCTTT
>-|TRBJ2-7|TRBV28|TRBD1
CASSLRDRVYEQYF
TGTGCCAGCAGCCTCCGGGACAGGGTCTACGAGCAGTACTTC
>-|TRBJ1-2|TRBV5-6|TRBD1
CASSAVGQVGGYTF
TGTGCCAGCAGCGCGGTGGGACAGGTGGGTGGCTACACCTTC
>few|TRBJ1-2|TRBV2|-
CASSEAVQFYGYTF
TGTGCCAGCAGTGAAGCGGTACAGTTCTATGGCTACACCTTC
>-|TRBJ2-1|TRBV29-1|-
CSVEGWTGNNEQFF
TGCAGCGTTGAAGGGTGGACCGGGAACAATGAGCAGTTCTTC
>-|TRBJ2-7|TRBV4-2|-
CASSQTVDTTQEQYF
TGTGCCAGCAGCCAAACGGTGGACACGACCCAGGAGCAGTACTTC
>-|TRBJ2-7|TRBV7-9|-
CASSFLQREQYF
TGTGCCAGCAGCTTCCTGCAGCGCGAGCAGTACTTC